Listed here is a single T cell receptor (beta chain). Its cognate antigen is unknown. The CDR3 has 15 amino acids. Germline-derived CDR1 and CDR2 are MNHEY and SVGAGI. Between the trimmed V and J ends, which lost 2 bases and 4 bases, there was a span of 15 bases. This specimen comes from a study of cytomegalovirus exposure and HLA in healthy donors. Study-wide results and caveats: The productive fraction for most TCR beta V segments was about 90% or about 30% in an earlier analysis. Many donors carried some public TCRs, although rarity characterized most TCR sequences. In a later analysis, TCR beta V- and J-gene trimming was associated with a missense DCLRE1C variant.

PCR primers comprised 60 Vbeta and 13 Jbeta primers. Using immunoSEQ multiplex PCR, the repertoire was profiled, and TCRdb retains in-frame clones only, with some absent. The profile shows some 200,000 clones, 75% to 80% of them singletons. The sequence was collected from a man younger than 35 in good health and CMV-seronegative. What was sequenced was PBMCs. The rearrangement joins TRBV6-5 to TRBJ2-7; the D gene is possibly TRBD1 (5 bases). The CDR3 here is CASSYEAGYGYEQYF. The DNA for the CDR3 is TGTGCCAGCAGTTACGAGGCAGGGTACGGGTACGAGCAGTACTTC.